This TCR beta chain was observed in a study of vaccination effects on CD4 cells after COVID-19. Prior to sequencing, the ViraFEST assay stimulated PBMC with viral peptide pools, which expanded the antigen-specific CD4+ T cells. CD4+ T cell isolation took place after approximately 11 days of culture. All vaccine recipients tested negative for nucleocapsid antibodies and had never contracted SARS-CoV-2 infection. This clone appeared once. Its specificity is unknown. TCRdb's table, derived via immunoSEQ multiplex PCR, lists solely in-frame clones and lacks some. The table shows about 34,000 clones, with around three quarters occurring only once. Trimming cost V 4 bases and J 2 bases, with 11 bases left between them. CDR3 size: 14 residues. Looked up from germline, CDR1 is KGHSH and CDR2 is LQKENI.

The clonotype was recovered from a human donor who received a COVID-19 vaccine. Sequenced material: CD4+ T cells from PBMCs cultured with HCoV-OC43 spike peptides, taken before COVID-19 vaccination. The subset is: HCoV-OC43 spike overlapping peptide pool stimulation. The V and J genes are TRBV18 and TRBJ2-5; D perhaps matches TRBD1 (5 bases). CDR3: CASSLRQRQETQYF. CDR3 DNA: TGTGCCAGCTCACTCCGACAGAGGCAAGAGACCCAGTACTTC.